The clone carrying this T cell receptor beta chain came up many times. Its antigen is unknown. This sample was included in a study of T cell repertoires in cytomegalovirus infection. In the study overall: Evidence of both CMV infection and a matching HLA type came from public TCR beta signatures. Study-wide points: The study found HLA-C-restricted CMV-specific TCR beta clonotypes dominating the ex vivo response.

The CDR3 runs to 16 residues. The germline V gene has CDR1 MNHEY and CDR2 SVGAGI. Trimming took 0 bases from V and 0 from J, leaving 9 bases between them. A single record per CDR3 protein comes from TCRdb applying MiXCR to the reads. The sample yields hundreds of thousands of distinct CDR3 sequences, around 24% seen once. The chain combines TRBV6-5 with TRBJ2-1, with no clear D. Sequencing was carried out using CD8+ T cells from PBMCs. This TCR was sampled from a human donor in good health (CMV status not recorded). Some clones in this sample may be carry-over from other donors' samples. CDR3 sequence (DNA): TGTGCCAGCAGTTACTCGTACGGGCCCTCCTACAATGAGCAGTTCTTC. Protein: CASSYSYGPSYNEQFF.